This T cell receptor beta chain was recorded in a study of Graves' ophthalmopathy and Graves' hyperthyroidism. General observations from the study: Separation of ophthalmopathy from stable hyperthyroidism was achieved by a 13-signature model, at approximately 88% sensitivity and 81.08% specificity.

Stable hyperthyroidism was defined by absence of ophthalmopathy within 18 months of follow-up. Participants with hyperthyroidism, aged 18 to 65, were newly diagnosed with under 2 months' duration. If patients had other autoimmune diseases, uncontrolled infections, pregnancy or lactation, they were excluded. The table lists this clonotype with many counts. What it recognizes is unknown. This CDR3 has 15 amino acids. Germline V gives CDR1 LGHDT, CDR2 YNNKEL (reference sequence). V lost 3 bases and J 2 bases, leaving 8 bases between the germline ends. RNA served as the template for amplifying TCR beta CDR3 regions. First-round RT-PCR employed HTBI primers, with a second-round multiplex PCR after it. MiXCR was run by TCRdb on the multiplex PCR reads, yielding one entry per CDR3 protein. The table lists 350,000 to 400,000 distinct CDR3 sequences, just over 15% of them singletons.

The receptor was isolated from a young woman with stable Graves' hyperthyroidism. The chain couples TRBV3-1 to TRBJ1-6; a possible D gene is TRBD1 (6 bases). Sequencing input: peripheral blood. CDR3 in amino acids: CASSQGAAYNSPLHF. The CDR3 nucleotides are TGTGCCAGCAGCCAGGGGGCCGCCTATAATTCACCCCTCCACTTT.